The 16 T cell receptor beta chains reported below all come from one sample, sequenced in a study of technical replicates of blood from several donors. The protocol was immunoSEQ multiplex PCR, while the TCRdb copy is restricted to in-frame clones and leaves out a portion. Here the sample spans over 65,000 clones, approximately 96% being singletons. The sample was T cells isolated from PBMCs. These receptors were obtained from a human donor in good health.

The chain has TRBV19 and TRBJ1-2; 7 nucleotides align to TRBD1. CDR1 is LNHDA, CDR2 SQIVND, per germline (reference sequence). The CDR3 runs 15 residues. V lost 6 bases, J lost 5 bases, and 12 bases stayed unmatched. Written as DNA, the CDR3 is TGTGCCAGTAGACCCACAGGGGCCCTTGAGTATGGCTACACCTTC. It yields the protein CASRPTGALEYGYTF.

This clone came up once. The chain combines TRBV30 with TRBJ2-2; D is perhaps TRBD2 (5 bases). The CDR3 totals 13 residues. V was clipped by 0 bases and J by 5 bases, with 7 bases between them. Germline V gene lookup returns CDR1 GTSNPN and CDR2 SVGIG (reference sequence). CDR3 residues: CAWSVPGTGELFF. The CDR3, as DNA: TGTGCCTGGAGTGTTCCGGGGACCGGGGAGCTGTTTTTT.

This chain links TRBV7-9 with TRBJ2-5, with D unresolved. V was clipped by 4 bases and J by 4 bases, with 19 bases between them. The CDR3 covers 16 residues. The germline V gene has CDR1 SEHNR and CDR2 FQNEAQ (reference sequence). CDR3 sequence: CASSSILSQRGETQYF. For the CDR3, the DNA is TGTGCCAGCAGCTCGATCCTATCCCAGCGAGGAGAGACCCAGTACTTC. The full variable domain, rest sourced from reference TRBV7-9 and TRBJ2-5, is DTGVSQNPRHKITKRGQNVTFRCDPISEHNRLYWYRQTLGQGPEFLTYFQNEAQLEKSRLLSDRFSAERPKGSFSTLEIQRTEQGDSAMYLCASSSILSQRGETQYFGPGTRLLVL.

This clone was seen once. V is TRBV6-1 and J is TRBJ1-2, with 7 bases that match TRBD1. The germline gives CDR1 MNHNS, CDR2 SASEGT. There are 16 residues in the CDR3. V shed 1 base and J 4 bases; nucleotides not matched to a gene: 9. For the CDR3, the DNA is TGTGCCAGCAGTGAAGAAGGGGGCAGGGTCGGCTATGGCTACACCTTC. Amino acid sequence: CASSEEGGRVGYGYTF.

The chain recombines TRBV6-5 with TRBJ1-3; weak D call: TRBD1 (6 bases). The CDR3 consists of 15 residues. Trimming pared 6 bases from V and 0 bases from J, leaving 12 bases between. Germline CDR1 MNHEY, CDR2 SVGAGI. The CDR3, as DNA: TGTGCCAGCAGAGATACAGGGCTCTCTGGAAACACCATATATTTT. This encodes CASRDTGLSGNTIYF.

This clone is a singleton in its sample. This chain connects TRBV7-9 to TRBJ2-7, with a weak D call TRBD2 (5 bases). This CDR3 is 11 amino acids long. V lost 8 bases and J 2 bases, leaving 7 bases between the germline ends. From germline, CDR1 is SEHNR and CDR2 FQNEAQ (reference sequence). In DNA, the CDR3 is TGTGCCAGCGTCGGGACCTACGAGCAGTACTTC. Encoded protein: CASVGTYEQYF.

The chain recombines TRBV9 with TRBJ2-2, with TRBD1 matching over 7 bases. After removal of 2 bases from V and 2 bases from J, the junction contained 9 bases not matched to a gene. The CDR3 covers 17 residues. The germline V gene encodes CDR1 SGDLS and CDR2 YYNGEE. The CDR3 loop is CASSVFEGASNTGELFF. The CDR3 nucleotides are TGTGCCAGCAGCGTTTTTGAGGGGGCTTCTAACACCGGGGAGCTGTTTTTT.

In this sample, this clone turned up a few times. The chain employs TRBV2 and TRBJ2-3, with D possibly matching TRBD2 (5 bases). V lost 1 base and J 0 bases, leaving 26 bases between the germline ends. CDR1 and CDR2 from the germline V gene are SNHLY and FYNNEI. The CDR3 length is 21 residues. The CDR3 spells CASSEGTLGGYWGSSTDTQYF. The CDR3, as DNA: TGTGCCAGCAGTGAAGGTACTTTAGGCGGGTACTGGGGAAGCAGCACAGATACGCAGTATTTT.

The V and J genes are TRBV7-2 and TRBJ2-1; TRBD2 matches at 8 bases. Trimming took 1 base from V and 9 from J; bases not matched to a gene: 11. The CDR3 runs 16 residues. Germline V gives CDR1 SGHTA, CDR2 FQGNSA. This CDR3 is CASSLEGLVLSSEQFF. CDR3 DNA: TGTGCCAGCAGCTTAGAGGGACTAGTTCTTTCGAGTGAGCAGTTCTTC. Looking up the rest from reference TRBV7-2 and TRBJ2-1 gives the full variable domain: GAGVSQSPSNKVTEKGKDVELRCDPISGHTALYWYRQSLGQGLEFLIYFQGNSAPDKSGLPSDRFSAERTGGSVSTLTIQRTQQEDSAVYLCASSLEGLVLSSEQFFGPGTRLTVL.

The chain links TRBV30 to TRBJ1-2; D might be TRBD1 (5 bases). CDR1 is GTSNPN and CDR2 is SVGIG in the germline V gene (reference sequence). The V gene lost 3 bases and the J gene lost 8 bases, with 16 bases spanning the gap. This CDR3 spans 13 amino acids. The CDR3 spells CAWRAEGFGGYTF. CDR3 coding DNA: TGTGCCTGGAGGGCGGAGGGGTTTGGGGGCTACACCTTC.

The rearrangement joins TRBV7-6 to TRBJ2-1, with D tentatively TRBD2 (5 bases). Between the trimmed V and J ends, which lost 2 bases and 0 bases, there was a span of 8 bases. The CDR3 loop spans 15 amino acids. The germline gives CDR1 SGHVS, CDR2 FNYEAQ. The CDR3 loop reads CASSLIRGSYNEQFF. As DNA, the CDR3 is TGTGCCAGCAGCTTAATTCGGGGCTCCTACAATGAGCAGTTCTTC.

The J gene is TRBJ2-1, the V gene TRBV5-6; D is possibly TRBD1 (6 bases). V lost 4 bases, J lost 4 bases, and 15 bases lay in between. The germline V gene has CDR1 SGHDT and CDR2 YYEEEE. This CDR3 has 15 amino acids. The CDR3 loop is CASSQDRRGYNEQFF. CDR3 sequence (DNA): TGTGCCAGCAGCCAAGACCGTAGGGGGTACAATGAGCAGTTCTTC.

The chain combines TRBV7-6 with TRBJ2-3; tentatively, D is TRBD1 (5 bases). The length of the CDR3 is 13 residues. Looked up from germline, CDR1 is SGHVS and CDR2 is FNYEAQ. Trimming removed 5 bases from V and 6 bases from J, with 12 bases in between. CDR3 bases: TGTGCCAGCAGCAAATTTAACAGGGATACGCAGTATTTT. This encodes CASSKFNRDTQYF.

In the case of this clone: One junction end does not reproduce the germline sequence, and a read error may be involved. CDR3 coding DNA: TGTGCCAGCAGCTTAGAAGGACTCGGGGATTCTCGGTTGAACCCTGAAGCTTTCTTT. Amino acid sequence: CASSLEGLGDSRLNPEAFF. V is TRBV7-2 and J is TRBJ1-1, with unresolved D. The V gene's germline CDR1 is SGHTA and CDR2 FQGNSA. The CDR3 loop spans 19 amino acids.

The rearrangement links TRBV28 to TRBJ1-2; a possible D gene is TRBD1 (6 bases). The CDR3 consists of 13 residues. From germline, CDR1 is MDHEN and CDR2 SYDVKM. V lost 5 bases and J lost 7, with 14 bases in between. In nucleotides, the CDR3 is TGTGCCAGCAGTGTAAGACAGGATGTTGGCTACACCTTC. Its protein product is CASSVRQDVGYTF.

The chain joins TRBV25-1 to TRBJ2-5, with TRBD2 matching 8 bases. The length of the CDR3 is 15 residues. The germline V gene encodes CDR1 MGHDK and CDR2 SYGVNS. V gave up 8 bases and J gave up 5 bases; unmatched junction bases: 13. The CDR3, as DNA: TGTGCCAGCGGCCTTCTCGCGGGAGGTGGGGAGACCCAGTACTTC. Protein: CASGLLAGGGETQYF.